Included here is one T cell receptor (beta chain) sequence, with context. What it binds is unknown. The sample comes from a study of T cells in Graves' hyperthyroidism and ophthalmopathy. Notes on the study in general: Ophthalmopathy could be told apart from stable hyperthyroidism with a 13 V-J model.

What was amplified from RNA transcripts were TCR beta CDR3 regions. In the first-round RT-PCR of the TCR CDR3, the HTBI primer set was used. One entry per CDR3 protein results from TCRdb running MiXCR on the multiplex PCR reads. The table includes some 490,000 distinct CDR3 sequences, under 25% detected once. V lost 6 bases and J 8 bases, leaving 19 bases between the germline ends. Germline CDR1 is SQVTM and CDR2 is ANQGSEA. This CDR3 has 13 residues. The sequence came from a woman between 65 and 79 years old with Graves' ophthalmopathy. The genes are TRBV29-1 and TRBJ1-2; D might be TRBD1 (5 bases). The sample taken for sequencing was blood. This CDR3 is CSVPFRAQGGYTF. The CDR3 coding sequence is TGCAGCGTGCCCTTCCGGGCCCAGGGCGGCTACACCTTC.